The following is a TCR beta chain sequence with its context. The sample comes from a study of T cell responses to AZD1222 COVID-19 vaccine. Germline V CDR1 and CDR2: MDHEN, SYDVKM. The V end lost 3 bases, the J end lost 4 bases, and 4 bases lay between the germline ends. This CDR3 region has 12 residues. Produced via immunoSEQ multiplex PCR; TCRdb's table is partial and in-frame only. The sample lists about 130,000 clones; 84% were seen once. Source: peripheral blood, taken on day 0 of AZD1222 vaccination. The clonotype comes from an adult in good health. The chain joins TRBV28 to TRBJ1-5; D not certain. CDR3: CASSFVNQPQHF. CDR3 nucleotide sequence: TGTGCCAGCAGTTTCGTGAATCAGCCCCAGCATTTT.